These 6 T cell receptor beta chains were sequenced from one sample in a study of T cell responses to AZD1222 COVID-19 vaccine. Profiling relied on immunoSEQ multiplex PCR, and the TCRdb table lists in-frame clones only, not all of them. The sample includes around 140,000 clones, approximately 89% of them seen just once. Sequenced material: peripheral blood, taken 28 days after the second AZD1222 dose. These receptors were taken from an adult who received the AZD1222 COVID-19 vaccine.

The V and J genes are TRBV11-2 and TRBJ2-1; 8 bases line up with TRBD1. V was clipped by 5 bases and J by 9 bases; unmatched bases: 12. CDR1 is SGHAT, CDR2 FQNNGV, per germline. The CDR3 loop spans 15 amino acids. For the CDR3, the DNA is TGTGCCAGCAGCCACCCCCAGGGGGCAGGGGGTGAGCAGTTCTTC. Encoded protein: CASSHPQGAGGEQFF.

The DNA of the CDR3 is TGTGCCTTGACAGGGGCATTGACCTATAATTCACCCCTCCACTTT. Translating gives CALTGALTYNSPLHF. The chain recombines TRBV30 with TRBJ1-6; 8 bases fit TRBD1. This CDR3 has 15 residues. Germline CDR1 reads GTSNPN; CDR2 reads SVGIG (reference sequence). J lost 2 bases, V lost 7 bases, and 7 bases had no gene match.

The rearrangement joins TRBV4-1 to TRBJ2-3; TRBD1 or TRBD2 may be the D gene (6 bases each). V was pared by 2 bases and J by 2 bases, with 14 bases between. CDR1 is MGHRA, CDR2 YSYEKL, per germline. This CDR3 spans 16 amino acids. CDR3 sequence reads: CASSQPGGGNTDTQYF. Written as DNA, the CDR3 is TGCGCCAGCAGCCAACCTGGAGGGGGAAACACAGATACGCAGTATTTT.

The chain is built from TRBV2 and TRBJ1-5, with D unclear. The CDR3 consists of 15 residues. Trimming cost V 1 base and J 0 bases, with 7 bases left between them. Germline assignment: CDR1 SNHLY and CDR2 FYNNEI. CDR3: CASSEGLGSNQPQHF. CDR3 nucleotide sequence: TGTGCCAGCAGTGAAGGATTGGGTAGCAATCAGCCCCAGCATTTT.

The chain carries TRBV6-5 and TRBJ2-2; D is perhaps TRBD1 (5 bases). Germline lookup yields CDR1 MNHEY and CDR2 SVGAGI. The CDR3 runs to 14 residues. Trimming stripped 6 bases from V and 4 bases from J, with 12 bases between. The CDR3 coding sequence is TGTGCCAGCAGGTTTAGGGGATTCACCGGGGAGCTGTTTTTT. Translating gives CASRFRGFTGELFF.

This sequence joins TRBV5-4 and TRBJ1-4; TRBD1 is a possible D gene (6 bases). The CDR3 length is 14 residues. V was pared by 0 bases and J by 3 bases, with 6 bases between. CDR1 and CDR2 (germline): SGHNT, YYREEE (reference sequence). The CDR3 sequence: CASSLGQANEKLFF. The CDR3 DNA follows: TGTGCCAGCAGCTTGGGACAGGCTAATGAAAAACTGTTTTTT.